The clone carrying this T cell receptor (beta chain) has a handful of counts. What it binds is not known. The CDR3 sequence is 14 residues long. V lost 3 bases to trimming and J lost 1 base, with 10 bases between them. Germline V lookup: CDR1 MNHNS, CDR2 SASEGT. This entry comes from a study of blood T cells in healthy people across ages. Findings and limits, study-wide: Both higher diversity and more naive CD4+ cells marked long-lived donors when set against aged donors.

A sample-barcoded 5' primer and a J-beta primer mix were used in a second PCR of roughly 7 to 11 cycles. Each cDNA molecule carried a tag from a template-switch adaptor that contained 12 random nucleotides. TCRdb re-called the 5' RACE reads through MiXCR, storing one row per CDR3 protein. The repertoire holds approximately 820,000 distinct CDR3 sequences, with 40% to 50% as singletons. The source is a man aged 55 to 70 in good health. Sequencing input: blood. The rearrangement joins TRBV6-1 to TRBJ2-7; D ambiguous. For the CDR3, the DNA is TGTGCCAGCAGTGAGGGCCCTTTGTCCTACGAGCAGTACTTC. Its translation: CASSEGPLSYEQYF.